The 8 T cell receptor beta chains given below trace back to one sample, sequenced in a study of shared clonotypes between healthy human individuals. TCRdb's copy holds only in-frame clones and misses some; the assay was immunoSEQ multiplex PCR. Here the sample spans roughly 2.1 million clones, 85% to 95% being singletons. The naive CD8 subset, CD45RO-negative cells positively selected for CCR7, excluded terminally differentiated effector memory CD45RA+ cells. The material sequenced was naive CD8+ T cells from PBMCs. The receptor source for this set is a man between 18 and 29 years old in good health. Some clones in this sample may be carry-over from other donors' samples.

V gene TRBV7-9 combines with J gene TRBJ1-2, with 11 positions matching TRBD1. The CDR3 covers 17 residues. Per germline, CDR1 SEHNR and CDR2 FQNEAQ (reference sequence). The V segment lost 5 bases and the J segment 6 bases; nucleotides outside the gene matches: 14. DNA of the CDR3: TGTGCCAGCAGCGACTCGACCGCAGGACAGGGGGCTCATGGCTACACCTTC. It specifies CASSDSTAGQGAHGYTF. Using reference TRBV7-9 and TRBJ1-2 for the parts outside the CDR3, the full variable domain is DTGVSQNPRHKITKRGQNVTFRCDPISEHNRLYWYRQTLGQGPEFLTYFQNEAQLEKSRLLSDRFSAERPKGSFSTLEIQRTEQGDSAMYLCASSDSTAGQGAHGYTFGSGTRLTVV.

The chain is built from TRBV29-1 and TRBJ2-7, with D perhaps TRBD1 (5 bases). Trimming pared 7 bases from V and 2 bases from J, leaving 18 bases between. Germline lookup yields CDR1 SQVTM and CDR2 ANQGSEA. The CDR3 extends over 14 amino acids. The DNA for the CDR3 is TGCAGCGGCCAACACAGGAAACCACCCTACGAGCAGTACTTC. It specifies CSGQHRKPPYEQYF.

The chain couples TRBV29-1 to TRBJ2-5; 7 nucleotides align to TRBD2. Germline values: CDR1 SQVTM, CDR2 ANQGSEA. V lost 6 bases and J lost 0; bases outside the gene matches: 10. CDR3 length: 15 amino acids. CDR3 sequence reads: CSVPAGESYQETQYF. The DNA for the CDR3 is TGCAGCGTCCCCGCGGGGGAATCTTACCAAGAGACCCAGTACTTC.

The genes are TRBV27 and TRBJ2-7, with a tentative D call TRBD1 (6 bases). In germline, CDR1 is MNHEY, CDR2 SMNVEV (reference sequence). Trimming took off 2 bases at V and 3 bases at J, with 14 bases between the two ends. The CDR3 length is 15 residues. The CDR3 DNA reads TGTGCCAGCAGTTTAGACGGGACACATATCTACGAGCAGTACTTC. It codes for CASSLDGTHIYEQYF.

The chain uses TRBV5-1 and TRBJ2-7; TRBD1 matches 7 bases. From germline, CDR1 is SGHRS and CDR2 YFSETQ. The CDR3 totals 15 residues. Unmatched junction bases numbered 11, after V lost 6 bases and J lost 2 bases. Here the CDR3 reads CASTGPNTGAYEQYF. As DNA, the CDR3 is TGCGCCAGCACCGGACCTAATACAGGGGCCTACGAGCAGTACTTC. Full variable domain (remainder filled in from reference TRBV5-1 and TRBJ2-7): KAGVTQTPRYLIKTRGQQVTLSCSPISGHRSVSWYQQTPGQGLQFLFEYFSETQRNKGNFPGRFSGRQFSNSRSEMNVSTLELGDSALYLCASTGPNTGAYEQYFGPGTRLTVT.

CDR3 loop: CASRKTGGADQYF. CDR3 coding DNA: TGTGCCAGCAGAAAGACAGGGGGCGCGGATCAGTACTTC. The rearrangement links TRBV6-5 to TRBJ2-7; 10 positions match TRBD1. The V gene end was trimmed by 6 bases and the J gene end by 10 bases; junction bases not matched to a gene: 9. The CDR3 is 13 amino acids. CDR1 and CDR2 (germline): MNHEY, SVGAGI.

The V and J genes are TRBV27 and TRBJ1-1; weak D call: TRBD1 (6 bases). Trimming pared 5 bases from V and 8 bases from J, leaving 18 bases between. This CDR3 comprises 14 residues. CDR1 and CDR2 from the germline V gene are MNHEY and SMNVEV (reference sequence). In DNA form, the CDR3 reads TGTGCCAGCAGTATGACAGGTACCTTGAGGGAAGCTTTCTTT. Encoded protein: CASSMTGTLREAFF.

The V gene is TRBV6-5, the J gene TRBJ2-2; no firm D call. Germline V gives CDR1 MNHEY, CDR2 SVGAGI. V was trimmed by 7 bases and J by 3 bases, leaving 9 bases between them. This CDR3 has 13 residues. The CDR3 nucleotides read TGTGCCAGCAAAGGCGCGGACACCGGGGAGCTGTTTTTT. This encodes CASKGADTGELFF.